The next 32 T cell receptor beta chains were all read from a single sample in a study of blood T cell repertoires in COVID-19. The data were produced by immunoSEQ multiplex PCR, yet TCRdb's version contains in-frame clones alone and is incomplete. The sample comprises 95,000 to 150,000 clones, about 93% of which are singletons, and about 1.9% rests with the top ten. Sequencing was performed on peripheral blood. The receptors were sampled from a man aged 50 to 59 with COVID-19, enrolled during active disease.

The gene calls are TRBV6-2 or TRBV6-3 and TRBJ2-2, with TRBD2 identical over 12 bases. Germline-derived CDR1 and CDR2 are MNHEY and SVGEGT. Trimming took 5 bases from V and 3 from J; bases not matched to a gene: 10. CDR3 length: 18 residues. The CDR3 loop is CASSTLAGGPRDTGELFF. The CDR3 nucleotides read TGTGCCAGCAGTACCCTAGCGGGAGGGCCTCGGGACACCGGGGAGCTGTTTTTT.

The chain carries TRBV10-3 and TRBJ1-2; 9 bases line up with TRBD1. CDR3 size: 14 residues. From germline, CDR1 is ENHRY and CDR2 SYGVKD. V shed 4 bases and J 6 bases; nucleotides not matched to a gene: 6. The CDR3: CAISVEGTGNGYTF. The CDR3 DNA reads as TGTGCCATCAGTGTAGAGGGGACAGGGAATGGCTACACCTTC.

This chain connects TRBV5-1 to TRBJ2-3; 10 positions match TRBD2. This CDR3 is 14 amino acids long. Trimming took 7 bases from V and 2 from J; bases not matched to a gene: 4. The V gene's germline CDR1 is SGHRS and CDR2 YFSETQ. The CDR3 sequence is CASQTSGDTDTQYF. The CDR3 DNA reads TGCGCCAGCCAAACTAGCGGGGACACAGATACGCAGTATTTT.

J is TRBJ2-1 and V is TRBV29-1; 12 positions agree with TRBD2. CDR1 and CDR2 from the germline V gene are SQVTM and ANQGSEA. The V segment lost 1 base and the J segment 6 bases; nucleotides outside the gene matches: 4. This CDR3 has 15 amino acids. The CDR3: CSVEVASGRANEQFF. The CDR3 nucleotides are TGCAGCGTTGAAGTGGCTAGCGGGAGGGCCAATGAGCAGTTCTTC.

This chain links TRBV14 with TRBJ2-7; 11 bases are a match to TRBD2. The germline CDR1 and CDR2 sequences are SGHDN and FVKESK. CDR3 length: 14 amino acids. The ends lost 4 bases at V and 6 bases at J; junction bases unmatched: 5. The DNA of the CDR3 is TGTGCCAGCAGCCTAGCGGGAGGGCCACTCGAGCAGTACGTC. Its translation: CASSLAGGPLEQYV.

The rearrangement joins TRBV3-1 (or the pseudogene TRBV3-2) to TRBJ2-7; 11 nucleotides align to TRBD2. Unmatched junction bases numbered 9, after V lost 0 bases and J lost 2 bases. CDR3 length: 18 residues. Germline CDR1 reads LGHDT; CDR2 reads YNNKEL (reference sequence). The CDR3 loop is CASSQDISGRAYPYEQYV. The CDR3 DNA follows: TGTGCCAGCAGCCAAGATATTAGCGGGAGGGCCTACCCCTACGAGCAGTACGTC.

The chain joins TRBV2 to TRBJ2-1; no reliable D call. V was trimmed by 7 bases and J by 8 bases, leaving 9 bases between them. This CDR3 is 11 amino acids long. The germline V gene has CDR1 SNHLY and CDR2 FYNNEI. CDR3 nucleotides: TGTGCCAGCAAGAAACGCGATGAGCAGTTCTTC. It translates to CASKKRDEQFF. Full variable domain (outside the CDR3, taken from reference TRBV2 and TRBJ2-1): EPEVTQTPSHQVTQMGQEVILRCVPISNHLYFYWYRQILGQKVEFLVSFYNNEISEKSEIFDDQFSVERPDGSNFTLKIRSTKLEDSAMYFCASKKRDEQFFGPGTRLTVL.

V usage is TRBV9 and J usage is TRBJ2-4; TRBD1 might be the D (5 bases). Looked up from germline, CDR1 is SGDLS and CDR2 is YYNGEE. Trimming removed 3 bases from V and 7 bases from J, with 14 bases in between. The CDR3 is made up of 14 amino acids. The CDR3 nucleotides read TGTGCCAGCAGCGCGGACACGGTGGAGAACATTCAGTACTTC. Translated: CASSADTVENIQYF.

The chain employs TRBV7-9 and TRBJ1-2, with D possibly TRBD1 on 6 matching bases. CDR3 length: 15 amino acids. V was trimmed by 4 bases and J by 4 bases, leaving 16 bases between them. Germline V lookup: CDR1 SEHNR, CDR2 FQNEAQ (reference sequence). The CDR3 protein is CASSSAAGDGYGYTF. The CDR3 DNA reads TGTGCCAGCAGCTCCGCCGCAGGGGACGGCTATGGCTACACCTTC.

V gene TRBV29-1 combines with J gene TRBJ1-2; TRBD1 matches at 9 bases. This CDR3 comprises 11 residues. V shed 7 bases and J 8 bases; nucleotides not matched to a gene: 5. Per the germline V gene, CDR1 is SQVTM and CDR2 is ANQGSEA. CDR3 residues: CSGRTGDGYTF. CDR3 DNA sequence: TGCAGCGGTCGGACAGGGGACGGCTACACCTTC.

This sequence joins TRBV4-1 and TRBJ2-5, with a weak D call TRBD1 (5 bases). V was cut by 3 bases and J by 5 bases, with 10 bases left in between. The CDR3 contains 13 residues. CDR1 is MGHRA, CDR2 YSYEKL, per germline. The CDR3 coding sequence is TGCGCCAGCAGCCAGGCCAGGGTTGAGACCCAGTACTTC. As protein: CASSQARVETQYF.

The chain employs TRBV28 and TRBJ2-7; 8 bases fit TRBD2. The CDR3 has 12 amino acids. The germline CDR1 and CDR2 sequences are MDHEN and SYDVKM. With 10 bases clipped from V and 6 bases from J, the junction kept 8 bases outside the gene matches. The CDR3 sequence is CATQREKLEQYF. For the CDR3, the DNA is TGTGCCACTCAGCGGGAGAAGCTCGAGCAGTACTTC.

This chain uses TRBV3-1 (or the pseudogene TRBV3-2) with TRBJ2-7; TRBD1 matches at 8 bases. V lost 5 bases to trimming and J lost 2 bases; unmatched junction nucleotides: 5. The CDR3 is 14 residues long. Germline lookup yields CDR1 LGHDT and CDR2 YNNKEL (reference sequence). In nucleotides, the CDR3 is TGTGCCAGCAGCAAGTGGACAGGGACCTACGAGCAGTACTTC. Protein: CASSKWTGTYEQYF.

The chain recombines TRBV29-1 with TRBJ2-1; TRBD1 is a possible D gene (5 bases). This CDR3 region has 14 residues. V lost 2 bases and J lost 3, with 11 bases in between. CDR1 SQVTM and CDR2 ANQGSEA come from the germline V gene. Written as DNA, the CDR3 is TGCAGCGTTGAAAAACAGGATCTCTACAATGAGCAGTTCTTC. Translating gives CSVEKQDLYNEQFF.

This chain joins TRBV28 and TRBJ1-2, with TRBD1 identical over 11 bases. The trim removed 9 bases at V and 5 bases at J, leaving 5 bases unmatched. CDR1 MDHEN and CDR2 SYDVKM come from the germline V gene. CDR3 length: 13 amino acids. CDR3 DNA: TGTGCCAGTCGGACAGGGGGCAGGTATGGCTACACCTTC. Protein sequence: CASRTGGRYGYTF.

The chain links TRBV24-1 to TRBJ2-1; the D is unclear. Germline CDR1 reads KGHDR; CDR2 reads SFDVKD. The CDR3 runs 13 residues. V shed 4 bases and J shed 6 bases, with 9 bases lying between them. This CDR3 reads CATSDGRSNEQFF. The CDR3 nucleotides are TGTGCCACCAGTGACGGTCGTTCCAATGAGCAGTTCTTC.

The V and J genes are TRBV7-9 and TRBJ1-4; 7 bases line up with TRBD1. The ends lost 1 base at V and 7 bases at J; junction bases unmatched: 9. This CDR3 contains 16 residues. Germline values: CDR1 SEHNR, CDR2 FQNEAQ (reference sequence). The CDR3 sequence is CASSLEGALGSEKLFF. CDR3 DNA: TGTGCCAGCAGCTTAGAGGGGGCCCTAGGGAGTGAAAAACTGTTTTTT.

This chain links TRBV6-5 with TRBJ2-2; 9 positions agree with TRBD1. CDR3 length equals 13 residues. Per the germline V gene, CDR1 is MNHEY and CDR2 is SVGAGI. V dropped 5 bases and J dropped 6; count of bases not matched to a gene: 1. CDR3 region: CASSNRGPGELFF. Written as DNA, the CDR3 is TGTGCCAGCAGTAACAGGGGGCCCGGGGAGCTGTTTTTT.

This chain uses TRBV4-1 with TRBJ1-1, with TRBD1 as a possible D gene (6 bases). The CDR3 runs to 14 residues. From germline, CDR1 is MGHRA and CDR2 YSYEKL. Between the trimmed V and J ends, which lost 0 bases and 6 bases, there was a span of 11 bases. CDR3 DNA sequence: TGCGCCAGCAGCCAAGAGGGGGGGCGAGCTGAAGCTTTCTTT. This translates into CASSQEGGRAEAFF.

The chain uses TRBV5-1 and TRBJ2-3, with TRBD2 matching over 7 bases. CDR1 is SGHRS and CDR2 is YFSETQ in the germline V gene. The CDR3 is made up of 16 amino acids. J gave up 0 bases and V 4 bases, and 8 bases lay outside the gene matches. The CDR3 loop reads CASSNLAVPSTDTQYF. Here the CDR3 DNA reads TGCGCCAGCAGCAACCTAGCGGTACCTAGCACAGATACGCAGTATTTT.

This chain uses TRBV30 with TRBJ2-7; D is possibly TRBD1 (6 bases). The CDR3 consists of 14 residues. Per germline, CDR1 GTSNPN and CDR2 SVGIG (reference sequence). V dropped 3 bases and J dropped 2 bases, with 14 bases sitting between them. The CDR3 region has the DNA TGTGCCTGGAGGGGGGCCGGGGCCCCCTACGAGCAGTACTTC. Protein: CAWRGAGAPYEQYF.

The count of this clone is one. The chain carries TRBV5-1 and TRBJ2-1; TRBD2 might be the D (5 bases). Germline CDR1 reads SGHRS; CDR2 reads YFSETQ. Trimming stripped 7 bases from V and 4 bases from J, with 12 bases between. The CDR3 totals 13 residues. DNA of the CDR3: TGCGCCAGCCGATTGGGAGAATACAATGAGCAGTTCTTC. Translating it yields CASRLGEYNEQFF.

V gene TRBV4-1 combines with J gene TRBJ2-7, with TRBD2 matching over 7 bases. CDR1 is MGHRA, CDR2 YSYEKL, per germline. This CDR3 region has 14 residues. J lost 6 bases, V lost 1 base, and 6 bases had no gene match. DNA of the CDR3: TGCGCCAGCAGCCAAGTCTTAGCGGGTGGCGAGCAGTACGTC. It specifies CASSQVLAGGEQYV.

The rearrangement uses TRBV5-4 and TRBJ2-7; 7 nucleotides align to TRBD1. This CDR3 comprises 15 residues. Germline lookup yields CDR1 SGHNT and CDR2 YYREEE (reference sequence). After removal of 4 bases from V and 2 bases from J, the junction contained 9 bases not matched to a gene. The CDR3 DNA is TGTGCCAGCAGCCTTGGGGGAAGGGGGCCCTACGAGCAGTACGTC. Protein sequence: CASSLGGRGPYEQYV.

The rearrangement joins TRBV20-1 to TRBJ2-1; D is unresolved. CDR1 and CDR2 (germline): DFQATT, SNEGSKA (reference sequence). Trimming cost V 1 base and J 9 bases, with 4 bases left between them. The CDR3 is made up of 10 amino acids. CDR3 in amino acids: CSARALEQFF. CDR3 nucleotide sequence: TGCAGTGCTAGAGCTCTTGAGCAGTTCTTC.

This sequence joins TRBV18 and TRBJ2-5; TRBD2 agrees at 8 bases. Germline CDR1 KGHSH, CDR2 LQKENI. V was pared by 2 bases and J by 1 base, with 6 bases of the junction left unmatched. The CDR3 contains 16 residues. The CDR3 bases are TGTGCCAGCTCACCAATTAGCGGGAACCGCCAAGAGACCCAGTACTTC. The encoded protein is CASSPISGNRQETQYF.

The genes are TRBV14 and TRBJ1-2; D remains ambiguous. The germline CDR1 and CDR2 sequences are SGHDN and FVKESK. Trimming removed 4 bases at V and 4 bases at J, with 10 bases between. This CDR3 has 13 residues. This CDR3 reads CASSLVRGYGYTF. The CDR3, as DNA: TGTGCCAGCAGCCTCGTCCGGGGCTATGGCTACACCTTC.

This clone was seen a single time. This chain uses TRBV20-1 with TRBJ2-7, with 13 positions matching TRBD2. The CDR3 covers 16 residues. V was pared by 3 bases and J by 6 bases, with 11 bases of the junction left unmatched. Germline V CDR1 and CDR2: DFQATT, SNEGSKA (reference sequence). The CDR3 sequence: CSASRGLAGVRSEQYF. Written as DNA, the CDR3 is TGCAGTGCTAGTCGAGGACTAGCGGGAGTCAGGTCCGAGCAGTACTTC.

The rearrangement links TRBV5-4 to TRBJ2-3, with 7 bases lining up with TRBD2. CDR3 length: 15 residues. Germline V gene sequence: CDR1 SGHNT, CDR2 YYREEE (reference sequence). The J segment lost 4 bases and the V segment lost 6 bases, leaving 11 bases of the junction unmatched. CDR3 protein: CASKSGRENPDTQYF. The CDR3 DNA is TGTGCCAGCAAAAGCGGGCGGGAGAACCCAGATACGCAGTATTTT.

The chain links TRBV19 to TRBJ2-1; TRBD2 aligns across 9 bases. V dropped 3 bases and J dropped 7; count of bases not matched to a gene: 4. The CDR3 loop spans 14 amino acids. Germline CDR1 is LNHDA and CDR2 is SQIVND (reference sequence). The CDR3 here is CASSMLAGVNEQFF. Written as DNA, the CDR3 is TGTGCCAGTAGTATGTTAGCGGGAGTGAATGAGCAGTTCTTC.

The J gene is TRBJ2-7, the V gene TRBV30; 7 nucleotides match TRBD1. This CDR3 contains 14 residues. The V segment lost 0 bases and the J segment 5 bases; nucleotides outside the gene matches: 7. Germline V gene data show CDR1 as GTSNPN and CDR2 as SVGIG (reference sequence). In DNA form, the CDR3 reads TGTGCCTGGAGTGTTATGAGGGGGCGGGACGAGCAGTACTTC. Translating it yields CAWSVMRGRDEQYF.

About this clone itself: Additional DNA sequences in this sample encode the identical CDR3. V usage is TRBV19 and J usage is TRBJ1-5; D is uncertain. The V and J ends lost 9 bases and 2 bases respectively, with 14 bases between them. This CDR3 comprises 14 residues. Germline-derived CDR1 and CDR2 are LNHDA and SQIVND (reference sequence). The CDR3 spells CASAGTGGNQPQHF. The CDR3 DNA sequence: TGTGCCAGCGCGGGAACGGGTGGCAATCAGCCCCAGCATTTT.